This T cell receptor beta chain was retrieved from a study of blood T cell repertoires in COVID-19. Trimming left V 6 bases short and J 1 base short, with 10 bases between. Germline CDR1 reads MDHEN; CDR2 reads SYDVKM. The CDR3 spans 13 residues. Using immunoSEQ multiplex PCR, the repertoire was profiled, and TCRdb retains in-frame clones only, with some absent. The sample includes approximately 300,000 clones, more than 85% seen only once; the top ten take 15% to 20%. This TCR came from a woman aged 30 to 39 who had recovered from COVID-19. The material sequenced was PBMCs or T cells enriched from blood (not recorded which). This chain uses TRBV28 with TRBJ2-7, with D tentatively TRBD1 (6 bases). CDR3 in amino acids: CASSWQGSYEQYF. The CDR3 nucleotides read TGTGCCAGCAGCTGGCAGGGGTCCTACGAGCAGTACTTC.